The 21 T cell receptor beta chains below all came from one sample that was sequenced in a study of persistence of HIV-infected CD4 T cells. Anti-CD3/anti-CD28 beads served as a nonspecific positive control stimulus. CD4+ T cells upregulating both CD40 ligand and CD69 were sorted as responding cells. The antigens these receptors bind are not known. Sequencing used immunoSEQ version 4 in survey mode. Method: immunoSEQ multiplex PCR; TCRdb's copy keeps in-frame clones and lacks some. This sample has about 45,000 clones; 85% to 90% occur once, and the top ten carry 2.5% to 4%. The source material was CD4+ T cells sorted from PBMCs after approximately 19-hour stimulation, sampled from a patient who received antiretroviral therapy. The source is an adult woman with HIV who was CMV-seropositive.

The rearrangement uses TRBV4-1 and TRBJ2-2; D might be TRBD1 (6 bases). V was cut by 1 base and J by 7 bases, with 19 bases left in between. CDR1 and CDR2 (germline): MGHRA, YSYEKL. CDR3 length: 17 residues. CDR3 nucleotides: TGCGCCAGCAGCCAAGGAGGGGGAAGATCGGTCGGCGGGGAGCTGTTTTTT. Its protein product is CASSQGGGRSVGGELFF.

This clone was observed a handful of times. V is TRBV6-4 and J is TRBJ2-3; 12 bases map to TRBD2. After removal of 4 bases from V and 2 bases from J, the junction contained 4 bases not matched to a gene. Germline loops: CDR1 MRHNA, CDR2 SNTAGT. The CDR3 loop spans 16 amino acids. The CDR3 loop reads CASSGTSGGPTDTQYF. CDR3 sequence (DNA): TGTGCCAGCAGTGGTACTAGCGGGGGGCCCACAGATACGCAGTATTTT.

The chain recombines TRBV6-5 with TRBJ1-3; D uncertain. The CDR3 consists of 15 residues. Germline CDR1 and CDR2: MNHEY and SVGAGI. V was cut by 0 bases and J by 3 bases, with 9 bases left in between. This CDR3 reads CASSYSTDLGNTIYF. In DNA form, the CDR3 reads TGTGCCAGCAGTTACTCCACAGATCTTGGAAACACCATATATTTT.

The V gene is TRBV11-3, the J gene TRBJ2-1; D remains ambiguous. V lost 1 base and J 4 bases, leaving 5 bases between the germline ends. This CDR3 has 13 amino acids. CDR1 is SGHNT, CDR2 YENEEA, per germline. CDR3 nucleotide sequence: TGTGCCAGCAGCTTAGGAGTTTACAATGAGCAGTTCTTC. It specifies CASSLGVYNEQFF.

The V gene is TRBV11-3, the J gene TRBJ1-5, with unresolved D. Germline V gene lookup returns CDR1 SGHNT and CDR2 YENEEA. V was pared by 4 bases and J by 2 bases, with 18 bases between. CDR3 length equals 17 residues. Here the CDR3 reads CASSSRGPIGGNQPQHF. CDR3 DNA: TGTGCCAGCAGCTCCCGTGGCCCAATCGGCGGCAATCAGCCCCAGCATTTT.

The CDR3 is CASRDRPEAYNSPLHF. In DNA form, the CDR3 reads TGTGCCAGCCGGGACAGGCCGGAAGCCTATAATTCACCCCTCCACTTT. V and J are TRBV27 and TRBJ1-6, with 8 positions matching TRBD1. Looked up from germline, CDR1 is MNHEY and CDR2 is SMNVEV (reference sequence). The V segment lost 8 bases and the J segment 2 bases; nucleotides outside the gene matches: 8. This CDR3 comprises 16 residues.

The rearrangement joins TRBV30 to TRBJ1-1, with D unresolved. Germline-derived CDR1 and CDR2 are GTSNPN and SVGIG (reference sequence). With 3 bases removed from V and 1 base from J, the gap between germline ends came to 9 bases. This CDR3 comprises 13 residues. The CDR3 DNA is TGTGCCTGGAGGGTCGGGCAGAACACTGAAGCTTTCTTT. Translating it yields CAWRVGQNTEAFF.

This chain joins TRBV9 and TRBJ1-6; tentative D call: TRBD1 (6 bases). Trimming pared 4 bases from V and 8 bases from J, leaving 10 bases between. Germline V gene sequence: CDR1 SGDLS, CDR2 YYNGEE. The CDR3 runs to 13 residues. CDR3 sequence: CASSTDSYSPLHF. The CDR3 nucleotides read TGTGCCAGCAGCACGGACAGTTATTCACCCCTCCACTTT.

The DNA of the CDR3 is TGTGCCAGCAAATACAGGGATTTGGCCGATACGCAGTATTTT. This codes for CASKYRDLADTQYF. V gene TRBV2 combines with J gene TRBJ2-3, with D possibly TRBD1 on 6 matching bases. The length of the CDR3 is 14 residues. V shed 7 bases and J shed 6 bases, with 17 bases lying between them. Germline CDR1 reads SNHLY; CDR2 reads FYNNEI.

This clone was counted a single time. The genes are TRBV3-1 (or the pseudogene TRBV3-2) and TRBJ1-1; tentative D call: TRBD1 (5 bases). This CDR3 spans 12 amino acids. CDR1 and CDR2 (germline): LGHDT, YNNKEL (reference sequence). V shed 0 bases and J shed 9 bases, with 8 bases lying between them. CDR3 loop: CASSQDKGKAFF. The DNA for the CDR3 is TGTGCCAGCAGCCAAGATAAGGGGAAAGCTTTCTTT.

The V and J genes are TRBV27 and TRBJ1-6; D gene unclear. The germline V gene encodes CDR1 MNHEY and CDR2 SMNVEV (reference sequence). V was shortened by 0 bases and J by 9 bases, with 15 bases between the two germline ends. This CDR3 is built from 16 residues. CDR3 coding DNA: TGTGCCAGCAGTTTATCCCCGGGCATGGGGAGTTCACCCCTCCACTTT. Amino acid sequence: CASSLSPGMGSSPLHF.

This chain connects TRBV5-6 to TRBJ2-1, with D possibly matching TRBD2 (5 bases). The V gene's germline CDR1 is SGHDT and CDR2 YYEEEE. CDR3 length: 15 residues. V lost 2 bases and J 5 bases, leaving 14 bases between the germline ends. Written as DNA, the CDR3 is TGTGCCAGCAGCTTTAACGGGTTCGGGGACAATGAGCAGTTCTTC. Its translation is CASSFNGFGDNEQFF. Variable domain in full (rest from reference TRBV5-6 and TRBJ2-1): DAGVTQSPTHLIKTRGQQVTLRCSPKSGHDTVSWYQQALGQGPQFIFQYYEEEERQRGNFPDRFSGHQFPNYSSELNVNALLLGDSALYLCASSFNGFGDNEQFFGPGTRLTVL.

This sequence joins TRBV3-1 (or the pseudogene TRBV3-2) and TRBJ2-4; TRBD2 matches at 8 bases. The CDR3 is 15 amino acids. Germline-derived CDR1 and CDR2 are LGHDT and YNNKEL (reference sequence). V was clipped by 2 bases and J by 8 bases; unmatched bases: 8. CDR3: CASSQRTSSLDIQYF. In DNA form, the CDR3 reads TGTGCCAGCAGCCAAAGGACTAGCTCATTAGACATTCAGTACTTC.

The chain uses TRBV3-1 (or the pseudogene TRBV3-2) and TRBJ1-5; D uncertain. The germline CDR1 and CDR2 sequences are LGHDT and YNNKEL (reference sequence). The CDR3 runs 14 residues. V lost 4 bases, J lost 0 bases, and 7 bases lay in between. CDR3 in DNA: TGTGCCAGCAGCCTAGGAGGTAGCAATCAGCCCCAGCATTTT. This encodes CASSLGGSNQPQHF.

This clone appeared once. This rearrangement joins TRBV15 to TRBJ2-3; TRBD2 matches at 8 bases. Trimming cost V 3 bases and J 0 bases; bases outside gene matches: 8. CDR1 is LNHNV, CDR2 YYDKDF, per germline (reference sequence). This CDR3 is built from 17 residues. The CDR3 region is CATSRPTSGPSTDTQYF. For the CDR3, the DNA is TGTGCCACCAGCAGGCCAACTAGCGGACCTAGCACAGATACGCAGTATTTT.

The chain is built from TRBV7-2 and TRBJ1-3; D possibly corresponds to TRBD1 (6 bases). Germline-derived CDR1 and CDR2 are SGHTA and FQGNSA. The CDR3 sequence is 15 residues long. V was clipped by 5 bases and J by 1 base, with 12 bases between them. The CDR3 sequence: CASSHLQGSGNTIYF. DNA for the CDR3: TGTGCCAGCAGCCACTTACAGGGTTCTGGAAACACCATATATTTT.

In this sample, this clone turned up a few times. The chain has TRBV5-4 and TRBJ2-5; D is unresolved. The germline CDR1 and CDR2 sequences are SGHNT and YYREEE (reference sequence). Trimming removed 7 bases from V and 5 bases from J, with 12 bases in between. The CDR3 contains 12 residues. DNA for the CDR3: TGTGCCAGCCAAAATCGTGGGGAGACCCAGTACTTC. Amino acid sequence: CASQNRGETQYF.

The CDR3 spells CASSRGQATNEKLFF. In DNA, the CDR3 is TGTGCCAGCAGTCGAGGACAAGCAACTAATGAAAAACTGTTTTTT. The chain uses TRBV7-9 and TRBJ1-4, with D possibly being TRBD1 (5 bases). With 6 bases removed from V and 0 bases from J, the gap between germline ends came to 11 bases. This CDR3 has 15 residues. The germline V gene encodes CDR1 SEHNR and CDR2 FQNEAQ (reference sequence).

The V gene is TRBV19, the J gene TRBJ1-2; TRBD1 matches 8 bases. Germline assignment: CDR1 LNHDA and CDR2 SQIVND (reference sequence). Trimming cost V 5 bases and J 4 bases; bases outside gene matches: 6. The CDR3 spans 14 residues. CDR3 sequence: CASSPDRDVYGYTF. The DNA of the CDR3 is TGTGCCAGTAGTCCGGACAGGGATGTCTATGGCTACACCTTC. The whole variable domain, remainder taken from reference TRBV19 and TRBJ1-2, is DGGITQSPKYLFRKEGQNVTLSCEQNLNHDAMYWYRQDPGQGLRLIYYSQIVNDFQKGDIAEGYSVSREKKESFPLTVTSAQKNPTAFYLCASSPDRDVYGYTFGSGTRLTVV.

The gene calls are TRBV2 and TRBJ2-2; no clear D. V lost 8 bases, J lost 4 bases, and 14 bases lay in between. The CDR3 spans 14 residues. In germline, CDR1 is SNHLY, CDR2 FYNNEI. CDR3 protein: CASQRLSATGELFF. Written as DNA, the CDR3 is TGTGCCAGCCAACGACTCTCGGCCACCGGGGAGCTGTTTTTT.

This clone was detected once. The chain has TRBV10-3 and TRBJ2-1; maybe TRBD1 (5 bases). CDR3 length equals 14 residues. Trimming took off 0 bases at V and 15 bases at J, with 18 bases between the two ends. CDR1 ENHRY and CDR2 SYGVKD come from the germline V gene. CDR3 in DNA: TGTGCCATCAGTGAGTCGGGGCCCCGCCAAGGGCTGTTCTTC. This translates into CAISESGPRQGLFF.